The 6 T cell receptor beta chains in this list originate from one sample, sequenced in a study of cytomegalovirus exposure and HLA in healthy donors. 13 Jbeta primers and 60 Vbeta primers were used for the PCR. Generated by immunoSEQ multiplex PCR, the TCRdb table keeps only in-frame clones and is missing some. This listing includes 150,000 to 200,000 clones. Source material: PBMCs. These TCRs come from a woman aged 18-30 years in good health and CMV-seropositive.

The rearrangement joins TRBV9 to TRBJ2-7, with TRBD2 identical over 7 bases. This CDR3 contains 14 residues. Germline assignment: CDR1 SGDLS and CDR2 YYNGEE. Germline trimming cut 3 bases from V and 2 bases from J; bases unmatched to any gene: 5. CDR3 protein: CASSAGTTPYEQYF. The CDR3, as DNA: TGTGCCAGCAGCGCTGGGACTACTCCCTACGAGCAGTACTTC.

The chain combines TRBV5-1 with TRBJ2-7; TRBD2 matches at 7 bases. From germline, CDR1 is SGHRS and CDR2 YFSETQ. The CDR3 runs 15 residues. Trimming took 2 bases from V and 2 from J; bases not matched to a gene: 7. CDR3: CASSFEAGSTYEQYF. In DNA, the CDR3 is TGCGCCAGCAGCTTCGAAGCGGGGTCTACCTACGAGCAGTACTTC.

The gene calls are TRBV5-1 and TRBJ2-3; no firm D call. This CDR3 spans 15 amino acids. Germline CDR1 is SGHRS and CDR2 is YFSETQ. V was trimmed by 1 base and J by 1 base, leaving 10 bases between them. CDR3 nucleotides: TGCGCCAGCAGCTTGCCCCGACAAGGCACAGATACGCAGTATTTT. Amino acid sequence: CASSLPRQGTDTQYF.

The J gene is TRBJ2-2, the V gene TRBV7-8; D might be TRBD2 (5 bases). Trimming took off 5 bases at V and 5 bases at J, with 15 bases between the two ends. Germline V gene lookup returns CDR1 SGHVS and CDR2 FQNEAQ. This CDR3 is 15 amino acids long. CDR3 in DNA: TGTGCCAGCAGCCCCACCGGGGTCTCGACCGGGGAGCTGTTTTTT. The encoded protein is CASSPTGVSTGELFF.

This chain connects TRBV28 to TRBJ1-2; TRBD1 is a possible D gene (5 bases). Germline V gives CDR1 MDHEN, CDR2 SYDVKM. V was clipped by 5 bases and J by 8 bases, with 21 bases between them. The CDR3 is 15 residues long. For the CDR3, the DNA is TGTGCCAGCAGTCAAGTGCAGGGTTACGCAGGGGGCTACACCTTC. Amino acids: CASSQVQGYAGGYTF.

This chain connects TRBV19 to TRBJ1-5; D is unresolved. Germline V CDR1 and CDR2: LNHDA, SQIVND (reference sequence). The CDR3 is made up of 13 amino acids. The germline V and J ends were trimmed by 1 base and 4 bases, with 5 bases remaining between them. The DNA for the CDR3 is TGTGCCAGTAGTATAGCCGGGAATCAGCCCCAGCATTTT. Its translation is CASSIAGNQPQHF.